These T cell receptor beta chains were read from a single sample in a study of blood T cell repertoires in COVID-19. TCRdb's table, derived via immunoSEQ multiplex PCR, lists solely in-frame clones and lacks some. The repertoire holds about 110,000 clones, with around three quarters as singletons. Sequenced input: peripheral blood. The receptors originated from a human donor in a cohort sampled during active or convalescent COVID-19. Each CDR3 is given with its conserved first and last residue. Each record gives: V gene, D gene, J gene, clone size, CDR3 protein, CDR3 DNA. The D gene is left open where the match is weak. Clone sizes are given selectively: once, few, many, or a class where the clone is expanded.

V: TRBV7-9
D: -
J: TRBJ2-1
size: -
CDR3: CASSLRTASYNEQFF
DNA: TGTGCCAGCAGCTTACGGACAGCTAGTTACAATGAGCAGTTCTTC

V: TRBV18
D: -
J: TRBJ1-6
size: -
CDR3: CASSPAGDSPLHF
DNA: TGTGCCAGCTCACCCGCGGGGGATTCACCCCTCCACTTT

V: TRBV27
D: TRBD2
J: TRBJ2-2
size: -
CDR3: CASSLRGAGELFF
DNA: TGTGCCAGCAGTCTACGGGGGGCCGGGGAGCTGTTTTTT

V: TRBV12-3/TRBV12-4
D: TRBD2
J: TRBJ2-7
size: -
CDR3: CASSGGPRLEQYF
DNA: TGTGCCAGTAGCGGGGGACCGCGCTTAGAGCAGTACTTC

V: TRBV28
D: -
J: TRBJ2-1
size: -
CDR3: CASSSSGTTYNEQFF
DNA: TGTGCCAGCAGTTCCTCCGGGACAACCTACAATGAGCAGTTCTTC

V: TRBV19
D: -
J: TRBJ2-5
size: -
CDR3: CASSIVGRGETQYF
DNA: TGTGCCAGTAGTATAGTGGGTAGGGGAGAGACCCAGTACTTC

V: TRBV7-2
D: TRBD1
J: TRBJ1-2
size: -
CDR3: CASSTRTGGRSGYTF
DNA: TGTGCCAGCAGCACTAGGACAGGGGGCAGGAGTGGCTACACCTTC

V: TRBV11-3
D: -
J: TRBJ2-7
size: -
CDR3: CASSLGSRSYEQYF
DNA: TGTGCCAGCAGCTTAGGTTCGCGCTCCTACGAGCAGTACTTC

V: TRBV5-5
D: TRBD1
J: TRBJ1-5
size: -
CDR3: CASSPQTGSNQPQHF
DNA: TGTGCCAGCAGCCCGCAGACAGGGAGCAATCAGCCCCAGCATTTT

V: TRBV27
D: TRBD1
J: TRBJ1-1
size: -
CDR3: CASSLTGTGRRVF
DNA: TGTGCCAGCAGTTTAACCGGGACAGGGCGGAGGGTCTTT

V: TRBV7-2
D: TRBD2
J: TRBJ2-5
size: -
CDR3: CASSLVGAGVRETQYF
DNA: TGTGCCAGCAGCTTAGTCGGGGCGGGAGTACGGGAGACCCAGTACTTC

V: TRBV6-6
D: TRBD1
J: TRBJ2-1
size: -
CDR3: CASSSLRDRGNEQFF
DNA: TGTGCCAGCAGTTCCCTCCGGGACAGGGGTAATGAGCAGTTCTTC

V: TRBV3-1/TRBV3-2
D: TRBD1
J: TRBJ2-7
size: -
CDR3: CASSQRGGQGHEQYF
DNA: TGTGCCAGCAGCCAACGAGGCGGACAGGGCCACGAGCAGTACTTC

V: TRBV11-2
D: TRBD1
J: TRBJ1-4
size: -
CDR3: CASSSTGGGQDEKLFF
DNA: TGTGCCAGCAGCTCAACAGGGGGCGGGCAAGATGAAAAACTGTTTTTT

V: TRBV4-1
D: TRBD1
J: TRBJ2-2
size: -
CDR3: CASSPGVWFRQGVRGTGELFF
DNA: TGCGCCAGCAGCCCTGGGGTGTGGTTCCGACAGGGGGTCCGTGGCACCGGGGAGCTGTTTTTT

V: TRBV6-2/TRBV6-3
D: -
J: TRBJ1-5
size: once
CDR3: CASSYGPRSGTGQPQHF
DNA: TGTGCCAGCAGTTACGGGCCACGTTCAGGTACTGGTCAGCCCCAGCATTTT

V: TRBV19
D: TRBD1
J: TRBJ2-2
size: -
CDR3: CASSPGTGTNTGELFF
DNA: TGTGCCAGTAGCCCCGGGACAGGCACGAACACCGGGGAGCTGTTTTTT